A single sample gave rise to the 17 T cell receptor beta chains below, sequenced in a study of T cell responses to AZD1222 COVID-19 vaccine. Here immunoSEQ multiplex PCR was the method, and the copy in TCRdb shows in-frame clones only, minus some. The profile shows some 100,000 clones, 70% to 90% of them singletons. The material sequenced was peripheral blood, taken on day 0 of MenACWY control vaccination. Receptors originate from an adult in good health.

The V call is TRBV5-4, the J call TRBJ1-2; D unclear. This CDR3 is built from 14 residues. Looked up from germline, CDR1 is SGHNT and CDR2 is YYREEE (reference sequence). V was clipped by 6 bases and J by 4 bases, with 16 bases between them. Written as DNA, the CDR3 is TGTGCCAGCACCAACCAAGGGCAGGTCTATGGCTACACCTTC. The encoded protein is CASTNQGQVYGYTF.

The chain links TRBV14 to TRBJ1-1, with D possibly matching TRBD1 (5 bases). The germline gives CDR1 SGHDN, CDR2 FVKESK. V was clipped by 2 bases and J by 0 bases, with 16 bases between them. The CDR3 runs to 17 residues. The CDR3 spells CASSQFVQGPMNTEAFF. CDR3 DNA sequence: TGTGCCAGCAGCCAATTCGTCCAGGGACCCATGAACACTGAAGCTTTCTTT.

V usage is TRBV18 and J usage is TRBJ1-5, with no clear D. The V end lost 3 bases, the J end lost 2 bases, and 8 bases lay between the germline ends. CDR3 length: 14 residues. Germline V gives CDR1 KGHSH, CDR2 LQKENI. CDR3 sequence: CASSPSGGNQPQHF. The CDR3 nucleotides read TGTGCCAGCTCACCTAGCGGGGGCAATCAGCCCCAGCATTTT. Drawing the rest from reference TRBV18 and TRBJ1-5, the complete variable domain is NAGVMQNPRHLVRRRGQEARLRCSPMKGHSHVYWYRQLPEEGLKFMVYLQKENIIDESGMPKERFSAEFPKEGPSILRIQQVVRGDSAAYFCASSPSGGNQPQHFGDGTRLSIL.

This rearrangement joins TRBV3-1 (or the pseudogene TRBV3-2) to TRBJ1-2, with TRBD1 as a possible D gene (5 bases). The CDR3 totals 14 residues. Trimming removed 4 bases at V and 4 bases at J, with 13 bases between. From germline, CDR1 is LGHDT and CDR2 YNNKEL (reference sequence). The DNA of the CDR3 is TGTGCCAGCAGCCCAGACAGCATGGTCTATGGCTACACCTTC. This encodes CASSPDSMVYGYTF.

The chain joins TRBV29-1 to TRBJ2-3, with D tentatively TRBD2 (6 bases). Germline-derived CDR1 and CDR2 are SQVTM and ANQGSEA. The CDR3 is 15 residues long. The V and J ends lost 1 base and 0 bases respectively, with 11 bases between them. CDR3 coding DNA: TGCAGCGTTGAAGGAGGTGCGGGAAGCACAGATACGCAGTATTTT. This translates into CSVEGGAGSTDTQYF.

V usage is TRBV18 and J usage is TRBJ2-5; TRBD1 aligns across 8 bases. The V gene end was trimmed by 8 bases and the J gene end by 2 bases; junction bases not matched to a gene: 4. CDR3 size: 13 residues. Germline V lookup: CDR1 KGHSH, CDR2 LQKENI. The CDR3 DNA reads TGTGCCAGCCGCTGGGACAGGCAAGAGACCCAGTACTTC. Its translation: CASRWDRQETQYF.

The count of this clone is one. The chain couples TRBV9 to TRBJ2-3; the match to TRBD2 covers 10 bases. The J segment lost 4 bases and the V segment lost 2 bases, leaving 7 bases of the junction unmatched. The CDR3 totals 16 residues. Germline assignment: CDR1 SGDLS and CDR2 YYNGEE. The CDR3 here is CASSVLAGEGADTQYF. The CDR3 DNA is TGTGCCAGCAGCGTTCTAGCGGGGGAAGGGGCAGATACGCAGTATTTT. Drawing the rest from reference TRBV9 and TRBJ2-3, the complete variable domain is DSGVTQTPKHLITATGQRVTLRCSPRSGDLSVYWYQQSLDQGLQFLIQYYNGEERAKGNILERFSAQQFPDLHSELNLSSLELGDSALYFCASSVLAGEGADTQYFGPGTRLTVL.

The V call is TRBV21-1, the J call TRBJ2-7; whether TRBD1, the table's D call, matches the DNA was not checked. TRBV21-1 counts as a pseudogene. This CDR3 spans 15 amino acids. Written as DNA, the CDR3 is TGTGCCAGCAGACCGACAGGGGGCTATGTGTACGAGCAGTACTTC. Its protein product is CASRPTGGYVYEQYF.

This clone was seen a few times. The chain links TRBV7-2 to TRBJ2-1, with 9 positions matching TRBD2. CDR3 length equals 15 residues. Trimming cost V 3 bases and J 4 bases; bases outside gene matches: 4. Germline V CDR1 and CDR2: SGHTA, FQGNSA. The CDR3 bases are TGTGCCAGCAGCTTGGGCGGGAGGGTTTACAATGAGCAGTTCTTC. Protein sequence: CASSLGGRVYNEQFF. Complete variable domain (other parts from reference TRBV7-2 and TRBJ2-1): GAGVSQSPSNKVTEKGKDVELRCDPISGHTALYWYRQSLGQGLEFLIYFQGNSAPDKSGLPSDRFSAERTGGSVSTLTIQRTQQEDSAVYLCASSLGGRVYNEQFFGPGTRLTVL.

The gene calls are TRBV27 and TRBJ2-7; no reliable D call. The V end was cut by 3 bases, the J end by 0 bases, with 12 bases between. The CDR3 length is 15 residues. Germline CDR1 is MNHEY and CDR2 is SMNVEV (reference sequence). As DNA, the CDR3 is TGTGCCAGCAGTTTCCGACACCCGAGCTCCTACGAGCAGTACTTC. Translating gives CASSFRHPSSYEQYF.

This chain uses TRBV15 with TRBJ1-1, with 7 bases fitting TRBD1. The V segment lost 2 bases and the J segment 8 bases; nucleotides outside the gene matches: 2. The germline gives CDR1 LNHNV, CDR2 YYDKDF (reference sequence). This CDR3 spans 12 amino acids. The CDR3 DNA sequence: TGTGCCACCAGCAGACTCAGGGGGGAAGCTTTCTTT. Its translation: CATSRLRGEAFF.

The chain joins TRBV5-1 to TRBJ2-7, with D perhaps TRBD1 (5 bases). This CDR3 contains 14 residues. V shed 0 bases and J shed 0 bases, with 7 bases lying between them. The V gene's germline CDR1 is SGHRS and CDR2 YFSETQ. The CDR3 coding sequence is TGCGCCAGCAGCTTGGGGACACCCTCCTACGAGCAGTACTTC. It encodes CASSLGTPSYEQYF.

The chain joins TRBV10-3 to TRBJ1-3, with D tentatively TRBD1 (5 bases). Germline-derived CDR1 and CDR2 are ENHRY and SYGVKD. The CDR3 extends over 15 amino acids. Trimming pared 8 bases from V and 4 bases from J, leaving 18 bases between. The CDR3 coding sequence is TGTGCCATCGGCCAGCGGGACCTCCGCGGAAACACCATATATTTT. Protein: CAIGQRDLRGNTIYF.

V usage is TRBV12-5 and J usage is TRBJ1-1; 7 nucleotides line up with TRBD1. This CDR3 is built from 15 residues. Germline lookup yields CDR1 LGHNT and CDR2 FRNRAP. The junction had 14 bases not matched to a gene; V was cut back by 6 bases and J by 7 bases. For the CDR3, the DNA is TGTGCTAGTGGCCTCGAAACAGGGGCAGTCTTTGAAGCTTTCTTT. This translates into CASGLETGAVFEAFF.

This clone was found a few times. The chain carries TRBV30 and TRBJ1-1; weak D call: TRBD1 (5 bases). The CDR3 is made up of 14 amino acids. V was clipped by 0 bases and J by 5 bases, with 13 bases between them. Germline CDR1 and CDR2: GTSNPN and SVGIG (reference sequence). Here the CDR3 DNA reads TGTGCCTGGAGTGTGACCCAGGGATATACTGAAGCTTTCTTT. Protein sequence: CAWSVTQGYTEAFF.

The chain combines TRBV12-3 or TRBV12-4 with TRBJ1-1; D ambiguous. Trimming removed 5 bases from V and 3 bases from J, with 4 bases in between. The CDR3 has 11 amino acids. The CDR3 DNA reads as TGTGCCAGCAGTGAATACACTGAAGCTTTCTTT. This encodes CASSEYTEAFF.

This clone was recorded only once. The chain combines TRBV5-1 with TRBJ2-7, with 11 nucleotides matching TRBD2. The ends lost 0 bases at V and 7 bases at J; junction bases unmatched: 15. The CDR3 sequence is 18 residues long. The germline V gene encodes CDR1 SGHRS and CDR2 YFSETQ. The DNA of the CDR3 is TGCGCCAGCAGCTTGGCCCCTAGCGGGGGGCGAGCAGGGGGGGAGCAGTACTTC. Its translation: CASSLAPSGGRAGGEQYF.